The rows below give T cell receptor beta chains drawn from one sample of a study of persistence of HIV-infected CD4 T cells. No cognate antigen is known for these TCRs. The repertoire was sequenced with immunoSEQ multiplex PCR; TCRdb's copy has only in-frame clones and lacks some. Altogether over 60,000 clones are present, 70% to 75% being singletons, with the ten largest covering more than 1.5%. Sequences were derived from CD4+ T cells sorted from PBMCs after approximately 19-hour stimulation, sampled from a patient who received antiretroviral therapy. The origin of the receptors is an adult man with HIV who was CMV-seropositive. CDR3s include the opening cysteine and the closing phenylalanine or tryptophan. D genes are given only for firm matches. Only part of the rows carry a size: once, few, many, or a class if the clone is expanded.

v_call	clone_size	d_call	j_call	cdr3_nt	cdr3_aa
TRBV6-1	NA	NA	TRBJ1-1	TGTGCCAGCAGTGAAGGACAGAACACTGAAGCTTTCTTT	CASSEGQNTEAFF
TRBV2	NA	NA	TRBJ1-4	TGTGCCAGCAGTGATGAAAAACTGTTTTTT	CASSDEKLFF
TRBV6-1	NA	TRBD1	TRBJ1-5	TGTGCCAGCAGTGAAATCCAAGGGGGCGCGAGACAGCCCCAGCATTTT	CASSEIQGGARQPQHF
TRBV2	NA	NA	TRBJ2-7	TGTGCCAGCATTCCACCTCGCGGGACACGAGCCTACGAGCAGTACTTC	CASIPPRGTRAYEQYF
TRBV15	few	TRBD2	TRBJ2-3	TGTGCCACCAGCAGAGATAGCGGGGGGGCAGCGGATACGCAGTATTTT	CATSRDSGGAADTQYF
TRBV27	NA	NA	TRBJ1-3	TGTGCCAGCAGTTCCCATACAGGAAACACCATATATTTT	CASSSHTGNTIYF
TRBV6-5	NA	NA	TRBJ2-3	TGTGCCAGCAGCTTCCGCGGACCCAGCACAGATACGCAGTATTTT	CASSFRGPSTDTQYF
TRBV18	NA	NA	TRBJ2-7	TGTGCCAGCTCACCAAGTACGGGTACCTACGAGCAGTACTTC	CASSPSTGTYEQYF
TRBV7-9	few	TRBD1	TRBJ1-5	TGTGCCAGCAGTAGCGACAGGGCGGGGCAGCCCCAGCATTTT	CASSSDRAGQPQHF
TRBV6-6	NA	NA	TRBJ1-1	TGTGCCAGCAGTTCCCGAGCAGGGGCCACTGAAGCTTTCTTT	CASSSRAGATEAFF
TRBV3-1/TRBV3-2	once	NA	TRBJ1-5	TGTGCCAGCAGCCAAGACACAGCAAGCCAGCCCCAGCATTTT	CASSQDTASQPQHF
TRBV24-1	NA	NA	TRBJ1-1	TGTGCCACCAGTGATTCTCTGAGAGGGAACACTGAAGCTTTCTTT	CATSDSLRGNTEAFF
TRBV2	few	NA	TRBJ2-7	TGTGCCAGCAGTCTTAGGACAGTAGGAAAGAACGAGCAGTACTTC	CASSLRTVGKNEQYF
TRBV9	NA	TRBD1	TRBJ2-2	TGTGCCAGCAGCTCCCGGGACAGGATGACCGGGGAGCTGTTTTTT	CASSSRDRMTGELFF
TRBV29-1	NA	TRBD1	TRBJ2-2	TGCAGCGTTCGGGGGACAGGGGCTACCGGGGAGCTGTTTTTT	CSVRGTGATGELFF
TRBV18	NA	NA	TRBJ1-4	TGTGCCAGCTCACTGGTCACGTTTGCAACTAATGAAAAACTGTTTTTT	CASSLVTFATNEKLFF
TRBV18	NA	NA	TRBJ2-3	TGTGCCAGCTCACCACGTCGAGGGGCTCGCACAGATACGCAGTATTTT	CASSPRRGARTDTQYF
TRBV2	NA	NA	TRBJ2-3	TGTGCCAGCAAAGCAAGGAGCTCTAGCACAGATACGCAGTATTTT	CASKARSSSTDTQYF
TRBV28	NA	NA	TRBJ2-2	TGTGCCAGCAGTTTGTCAGGGGCCGGCACCGGGGAGCTGTTTTTT	CASSLSGAGTGELFF
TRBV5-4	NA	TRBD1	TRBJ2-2	TGTGCCAGCAGCCTCCGGGACAGGGACTCACGGGAGCTGTTTTTT	CASSLRDRDSRELFF
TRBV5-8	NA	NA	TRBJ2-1	TGTGCCAGCAGCTTGGAAACGGGGGGCATAGATGAGCAGTTCTTC	CASSLETGGIDEQFF
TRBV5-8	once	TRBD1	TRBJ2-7	TGTGCCAGCAGCTCCCGACAGGGTACCTACGAGCAGTACTTC	CASSSRQGTYEQYF
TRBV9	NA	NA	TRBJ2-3	TGTGCCAGCAGCCCCTTTACGGGGACAGATACGCAGTATTTT	CASSPFTGTDTQYF
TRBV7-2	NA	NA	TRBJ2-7	TGTGCCAGCAGCCCTCCCGGCAGAGCCTACGAGCAGTACTTC	CASSPPGRAYEQYF
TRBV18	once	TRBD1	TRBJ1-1	TGTGCCAGCTCACCGGGACAGAACAACATGAACACTGAAGCTTTCTTT	CASSPGQNNMNTEAFF
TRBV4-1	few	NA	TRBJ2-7	TGCGCCAGCAGTAACTCCGACAGCCCCTACGAGCAGTACTTC	CASSNSDSPYEQYF
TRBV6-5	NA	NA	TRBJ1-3	TGTGCCAGCGTGTCGATGGTATCGGGAAACACCATATATTTT	CASVSMVSGNTIYF
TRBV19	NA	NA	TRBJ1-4	TGTGCCAGTAGTATAAGTCGGCACGTGATTGGAAAACTGTTTTTT	CASSISRHVIGKLFF
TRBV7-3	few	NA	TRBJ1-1	TGTGCCAGCAGATCCGGGGAGAACACTGAAGCTTTCTTT	CASRSGENTEAFF
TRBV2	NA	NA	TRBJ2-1	TGTGCCAGCAGTGGCCAGGGGTCTAAACTATACAATGAGCAGTTCTTC	CASSGQGSKLYNEQFF
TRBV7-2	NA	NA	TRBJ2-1	TGTGCCAGCAGCTTAGAGGGCATCTCCTACAATGAGCAGTTCTTC	CASSLEGISYNEQFF
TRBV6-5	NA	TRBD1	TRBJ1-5	TGTGCCAGCAGTCGGGGACAGACCAACAATCAGCCCCAGCATTTT	CASSRGQTNNQPQHF
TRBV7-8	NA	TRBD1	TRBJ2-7	TGTGCCAGCAGCCTCTCGGGACAGGGCTACGAGCAGTACTTC	CASSLSGQGYEQYF
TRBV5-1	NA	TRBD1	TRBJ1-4	TGCGCCAGCAGCCCGAGAGGGACAGGGGATGAAAAACTGTTTTTT	CASSPRGTGDEKLFF
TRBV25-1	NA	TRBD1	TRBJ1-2	TGTGCCAGCAGTGGAGATAATACAGGGGGCTGGAACTATGGCTACACCTTC	CASSGDNTGGWNYGYTF
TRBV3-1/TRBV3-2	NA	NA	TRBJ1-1	TGTGCCAGCAGCCAAGGAATGAACACTGAAGCTTTCTTT	CASSQGMNTEAFF
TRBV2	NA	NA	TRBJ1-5	TGTGCCAGCAGTGGGTTTGGGCAGGGCAATCAGCCCCAGCATTTT	CASSGFGQGNQPQHF
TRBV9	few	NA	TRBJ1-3	TGTGCCAGCAGCCCCGGACAGTTGGTGGGGAGTTCTGGAAACACCATATATTTT	CASSPGQLVGSSGNTIYF
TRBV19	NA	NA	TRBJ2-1	TGTGCCAGTAGTATACGGACAATGCTCCTGGGCAATGAGCAGTTCTTC	CASSIRTMLLGNEQFF
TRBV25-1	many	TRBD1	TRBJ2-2	TGTGCCAGCAGTGGACAGGGGTCCGGGGAGCTGTTTTTT	CASSGQGSGELFF
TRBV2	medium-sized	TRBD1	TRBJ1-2	TGTGCCAGCAGTCTTGGGACAGGGTACGGCTACACCTTC	CASSLGTGYGYTF
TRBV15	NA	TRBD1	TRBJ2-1	TGTGCCACCAGCGGACAGGGCTACAATGAGCAGTTCTTC	CATSGQGYNEQFF
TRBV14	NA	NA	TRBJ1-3	TGTGCCAGCAGCCAAGTGGGTAATGGGGCGAACACCATATATTTT	CASSQVGNGANTIYF
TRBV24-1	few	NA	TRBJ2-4	TGTGCCACCAGTGTAGGTGGTACAGACAAAAACATTCAGTACTTC	CATSVGGTDKNIQYF
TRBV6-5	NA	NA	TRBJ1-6	TGTGCCAGCAGTCCCCGGACAGCGAATAATTCACCCCTCCACTTT	CASSPRTANNSPLHF
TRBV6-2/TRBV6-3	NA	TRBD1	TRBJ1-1	TGTGCCAGCAGTTGGATGGACAGGGGGCGCGGTGAAGCTTTCTTT	CASSWMDRGRGEAFF
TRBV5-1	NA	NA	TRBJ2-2	TGCGCCAGCAGCCGGACAGGCGGGGTCGGGGAGCTGTTTTTT	CASSRTGGVGELFF
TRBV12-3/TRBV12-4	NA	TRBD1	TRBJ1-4	TGTGCCAGCCGATACAGGGGTGAACTGTTTTTT	CASRYRGELFF
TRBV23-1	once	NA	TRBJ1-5	TGCGCCAGCAGTCAAGAAATAGGGGACACCTATAGCAATCAGCCCCAGCATTTT	CASSQEIGDTYSNQPQHF
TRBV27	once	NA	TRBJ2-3	TGTGCCAGCTGGAAGGGGGGCCGGAGCACAGATACGCAGTATTTT	CASWKGGRSTDTQYF
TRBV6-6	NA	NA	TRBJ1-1	TGTGCCAGCAGTTATCCTGGGGGAGCCACTGAAGCTTTCTTT	CASSYPGGATEAFF
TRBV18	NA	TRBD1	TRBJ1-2	TGTGCCAGCTCACGCGAGACAGGGGGTGGCTACACCTTC	CASSRETGGGYTF
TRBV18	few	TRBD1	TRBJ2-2	TGTGCCAGCCTCGGGACAGCCACCGGGGAGCTGTTTTTT	CASLGTATGELFF
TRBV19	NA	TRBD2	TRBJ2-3	TGTGCCAGTAGTATTAGCGGGGGTAAAGATACGCAGTATTTT	CASSISGGKDTQYF
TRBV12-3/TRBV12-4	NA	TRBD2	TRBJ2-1	TGTGCCAGCAGTCCCCTAGCGGCGGGTGAGCAGTTCTTC	CASSPLAAGEQFF